This entry lists 24 T cell receptor beta chains sequenced from one sample in a study of blood T cell repertoires in COVID-19. Profiling relied on immunoSEQ multiplex PCR, and the TCRdb table lists in-frame clones only, not all of them. The table records roughly 190,000 clones, about four fifths of them present only once. Source material: PBMCs or T cells enriched from blood (not recorded which). These TCRs come from a man aged 35 to 55 who had recovered from COVID-19.

V gene TRBV3-1 (or the pseudogene TRBV3-2) combines with J gene TRBJ2-1, with D possibly matching TRBD1 (6 bases). V lost 8 bases to trimming and J lost 9 bases, with 14 bases between them. Germline V gene lookup returns CDR1 LGHDT and CDR2 YNNKEL (reference sequence). The CDR3 length is 12 residues. DNA of the CDR3: TGTGCCAGCGGGAGTGGGGGCGCTGAGCAGTTCTTC. Its protein is CASGSGGAEQFF.

This clone was seen only a few times. This chain joins TRBV12-3 or TRBV12-4 and TRBJ2-7; 10 nucleotides match TRBD2. There are 13 residues in the CDR3. Trimming at V came to 2 bases and at J to 6 bases, leaving 1 base not matched to a gene. As DNA, the CDR3 is TGTGCCAGCAGTTTATTAGCGGGGGGCGAGCAGTACGTC. Translation gives CASSLLAGGEQYV.

The chain couples TRBV9 to TRBJ1-5, with TRBD1 matching over 7 bases. Unmatched junction bases numbered 2, after V lost 3 bases and J lost 5 bases. There are 13 residues in the CDR3. Germline CDR1 and CDR2: SGDLS and YYNGEE. The CDR3 coding sequence is TGTGCCAGCAGCGAACAGGGGCATCAGCCCCAGCATTTT. Amino acids: CASSEQGHQPQHF.

The rearrangement uses TRBV28 and TRBJ2-7, with D tentatively TRBD1 (6 bases). Germline CDR1 MDHEN, CDR2 SYDVKM. The CDR3 is 15 residues long. V gave up 6 bases and J gave up 1 base, with 16 bases separating them. As DNA, the CDR3 is TGTGCCAGCAGCCGACGACAGGCAGCGTCCTACGAGCAGTACTTC. Its protein product is CASSRRQAASYEQYF. The whole variable domain, filled in from reference TRBV28 and TRBJ2-7, reads DVKVTQSSRYLVKRTGEKVFLECVQDMDHENMFWYRQDPGLGLRLIYFSYDVKMKEKGDIPEGYSVSREKKERFSLILESASTNQTSMYLCASSRRQAASYEQYFGPGTRLTVT.

In nucleotides, the CDR3 is TGCGCCAGCAGCTGGACGGGACAGGTAGGGGTTGGTGACACTGAAGCTTTCTTT. Protein product: CASSWTGQVGVGDTEAFF. The chain combines TRBV5-1 with TRBJ1-1, with 8 bases identical to TRBD1. Trimming removed 3 bases from V and 3 bases from J; junction bases left unmatched: 16. This CDR3 spans 18 amino acids. The germline V gene has CDR1 SGHRS and CDR2 YFSETQ.

The V and J genes are TRBV27 and TRBJ1-1; 9 positions match TRBD1. The CDR3 runs to 14 residues. Germline V gene sequence: CDR1 MNHEY, CDR2 SMNVEV (reference sequence). The junction had 5 bases not matched to a gene; V was cut back by 7 bases and J by 2 bases. In DNA form, the CDR3 reads TGTGCCAGCACCTCGACAGGGGGAAACACTGAAGCTTTCTTT. The encoded protein is CASTSTGGNTEAFF.

In the case of this clone: The same CDR3 also results from other DNA sequences found in this sample. The V and J genes are TRBV19 and TRBJ2-5, with D maybe TRBD1 (5 bases). The length of the CDR3 is 13 residues. V shed 2 bases and J shed 3 bases, with 7 bases lying between them. CDR1 and CDR2 (germline): LNHDA, SQIVND (reference sequence). The CDR3, as DNA: TGTGCCAGTAGTATATCCAGGGAAGAGACCCAGTACTTC. This gives the protein CASSISREETQYF.

This sequence joins TRBV2 and TRBJ2-7; TRBD2 matches 8 bases. The germline CDR1 and CDR2 sequences are SNHLY and FYNNEI. This CDR3 is built from 19 residues. The trim removed 2 bases at V and 5 bases at J, leaving 20 bases unmatched. The CDR3 spells CASSEYGGQSGSLHDEQYV. The CDR3 DNA is TGTGCCAGCAGTGAATATGGCGGTCAGAGCGGGAGCCTTCATGACGAGCAGTACGTC.

The J gene is TRBJ1-2, the V gene TRBV19, with 8 bases that match TRBD1. The CDR3 is 13 residues long. The germline CDR1 and CDR2 sequences are LNHDA and SQIVND (reference sequence). The V gene end was trimmed by 6 bases and the J gene end by 7 bases; junction bases not matched to a gene: 7. CDR3 nucleotide sequence: TGTGCCAGTAGCTACGACAGGGGAAGTGGCTACACCTTC. It translates to CASSYDRGSGYTF.

The chain couples TRBV28 to TRBJ2-1; tentatively, D is TRBD1 (5 bases). V gave up 3 bases and J gave up 2 bases, with 11 bases separating them. CDR1 MDHEN and CDR2 SYDVKM come from the germline V gene. The CDR3 is made up of 15 amino acids. CDR3: CASSFVAGTYNEQFF. The CDR3 coding sequence is TGTGCCAGCAGTTTTGTGGCAGGGACCTACAATGAGCAGTTCTTC.

The chain links TRBV2 to TRBJ1-2, with TRBD1 matching over 8 bases. Trimming took 5 bases from V and 5 from J; bases not matched to a gene: 4. Germline-derived CDR1 and CDR2 are SNHLY and FYNNEI. The length of the CDR3 is 13 residues. Here the CDR3 reads CASSPTGGYGYTF. The CDR3 bases are TGTGCCAGCAGTCCTACAGGGGGGTATGGCTACACCTTC.

The chain employs TRBV4-2 and TRBJ2-2, with D tentatively TRBD2 (6 bases). V dropped 3 bases and J dropped 3 bases, with 20 bases sitting between them. This CDR3 region has 18 residues. CDR1 is LGHNA, CDR2 YNFKEQ, per germline. In nucleotides, the CDR3 is TGTGCCAGCAGCCAGACCCAAGGAGGGAAAAGTGACACCGGGGAGCTGTTTTTT. It encodes CASSQTQGGKSDTGELFF.

This CDR3 reads CASSPDRESYEQYV. For the CDR3, the DNA is TGCGCCAGCAGCCCAGACAGGGAATCCTACGAGCAGTACGTC. This chain links TRBV4-3 with TRBJ2-7; 7 positions match TRBD1. Germline CDR1 is LGHNA and CDR2 is YSLEER. J was trimmed by 1 base and V by 4 bases; bases with no gene match: 4. The CDR3 runs 14 residues.

The rearrangement links TRBV6-5 to TRBJ1-2; 8 bases align to TRBD1. V shed 6 bases, J shed 10 bases, and the junction held 7 bases outside the gene matches. Germline V gene lookup returns CDR1 MNHEY and CDR2 SVGAGI. CDR3 length: 12 amino acids. CDR3 loop: CASSVGQGDYTF. The CDR3 DNA is TGTGCCAGCAGCGTCGGACAGGGCGACTACACCTTC.

This clone has a handful of counts. The rearrangement uses TRBV11-3 and TRBJ2-3, with D perhaps TRBD1 (5 bases). From germline, CDR1 is SGHNT and CDR2 YENEEA. Between the trimmed V and J ends, which lost 1 base and 5 bases, there was a span of 7 bases. The CDR3 length is 13 residues. This CDR3 is CASSLGTGDTQYF. The DNA of the CDR3 is TGTGCCAGCAGCTTAGGCACAGGAGATACGCAGTATTTT.

The chain employs TRBV9 and TRBJ1-5, with D possibly matching TRBD1 (5 bases). Germline V gene lookup returns CDR1 SGDLS and CDR2 YYNGEE. CDR3 length: 15 amino acids. Trimming removed 4 bases at V and 6 bases at J, with 17 bases between. DNA of the CDR3: TGTGCCAGCAGCCCACACGGGGGGTCTGGTCAGCCCCAGCATTTT. Translated, it gives CASSPHGGSGQPQHF.

The chain uses TRBV27 and TRBJ2-7, with D possibly TRBD2 on 5 matching bases. The CDR3 extends over 15 amino acids. V lost 8 bases and J 3 bases, leaving 20 bases between the germline ends. CDR1 and CDR2 from the germline V gene are MNHEY and SMNVEV (reference sequence). DNA of the CDR3: TGTGCCAGCGGTTCGGCGAAGGCGGGCGGCTACGAGCAGTACTTC. Translation: CASGSAKAGGYEQYF.

This clone appeared a few times. The rearrangement uses TRBV19 and TRBJ2-1; possibly TRBD2 for D (6 bases). The CDR3 extends over 13 amino acids. The germline V gene encodes CDR1 LNHDA and CDR2 SQIVND (reference sequence). The germline V and J ends were trimmed by 7 bases and 0 bases, with 7 bases remaining between them. The CDR3 coding sequence is TGTGCCAGTACGCGGGGCTCCTACAATGAGCAGTTCTTC. Protein sequence: CASTRGSYNEQFF. Full variable domain (missing parts from reference TRBV19 and TRBJ2-1): DGGITQSPKYLFRKEGQNVTLSCEQNLNHDAMYWYRQDPGQGLRLIYYSQIVNDFQKGDIAEGYSVSREKKESFPLTVTSAQKNPTAFYLCASTRGSYNEQFFGPGTRLTVL.

DNA for the CDR3: TGTGCCAGCAGTTACGGACAGCACACTGAAGCTTTCTTT. Translation gives CASSYGQHTEAFF. The V gene is TRBV12-3 or TRBV12-4, the J gene TRBJ1-1; possible D gene TRBD1, 6 bases. The CDR3 is 13 amino acids. V gave up 4 bases and J gave up 3 bases, with 9 bases separating them.

The CDR3 sequence is CAISGDREYYGYTF. The CDR3 DNA sequence: TGTGCCATCAGTGGGGACAGGGAATACTATGGCTACACCTTC. V gene TRBV10-3 combines with J gene TRBJ1-2; TRBD1 matches 9 bases. CDR1 and CDR2 (germline): ENHRY, SYGVKD. The ends lost 4 bases at V and 3 bases at J; junction bases unmatched: 3. The CDR3 spans 14 residues.

This sequence joins TRBV13 and TRBJ2-7; D is unresolved. Trimming removed 2 bases at V and 4 bases at J, with 6 bases between. This CDR3 comprises 12 residues. Germline CDR1 is PRHDT and CDR2 is FYEKMQ (reference sequence). CDR3 amino acids: CASSLHQYEQYF. DNA of the CDR3: TGTGCCAGCAGCTTACACCAGTACGAGCAGTACTTC.

The chain couples TRBV12-3 or TRBV12-4 to TRBJ1-5; D remains unclear. The CDR3 extends over 13 amino acids. V was clipped by 3 bases and J by 8 bases, with 11 bases between them. The CDR3 sequence: CASSFVSLEPQHF. The CDR3 DNA follows: TGTGCCAGCAGTTTTGTCTCCCTCGAGCCCCAGCATTTT.

The V call is TRBV5-1, the J call TRBJ2-5, with 11 bases that match TRBD2. The V gene end was trimmed by 0 bases and the J gene end by 2 bases; junction bases not matched to a gene: 6. The germline CDR1 and CDR2 sequences are SGHRS and YFSETQ. The CDR3 covers 17 residues. CDR3 amino acids: CASSLGTSGRGQETQYF. Here the CDR3 DNA reads TGCGCCAGCAGCTTGGGTACTAGCGGGAGAGGTCAAGAGACCCAGTACTTC.

Concerning this clone: The sample contains more than one DNA sequence encoding this CDR3. J is TRBJ2-1 and V is TRBV19; D is possibly TRBD2 (6 bases). Germline assignment: CDR1 LNHDA and CDR2 SQIVND (reference sequence). Trimming took off 0 bases at V and 0 bases at J, with 9 bases between the two ends. The CDR3 is 16 amino acids. CDR3 residues: CASSIDRSGSYNEQFF. In DNA, the CDR3 is TGTGCCAGTAGTATAGATCGTAGCGGCTCCTACAATGAGCAGTTCTTC.